The subject of this entry is one TCR beta chain. Its antigen remains undetermined. No much larger clone exists at a distance of one base, and base qualities are not known. These data belong to a study of shared clonotypes between healthy human individuals (TCRdb year 2020). Broadly, across the study: The cohort included a few men and two women between 18 and 49 years of age. To estimate repertoire size and how much clonotype sharing occurs between individuals, the study deeply sequenced the blood TCR repertoires of several healthy adults. Leukapheresis yielded between about 0.94 and 10 billion PBMCs per donor. Per donor, three plates each were used for CD4 naive and CD4 memory, two for CD8 naive, and one for CD8 memory. To increase sequencing depth and limit assay-specific biases, different laboratories used diverse techniques to prepare libraries and sequence TCR repertoires. What the authors observed across the whole study: The small number of donors limited the genetic and exposure-history diversity represented. Sampling was restricted to blood, and TCR repertoires in tissues likely differ from the TCR repertoires found in blood. Incomplete sequencing was indicated by rarefaction of sorted-subset datasets, despite the large sequencing depth. Pairwise subsampling indicated that sequencing depth was expected to affect the degree of clonotype sharing among donors. About 5% of naive CD4, 3.5% of naive CD8, about 2.5% of memory CD4, and 0.35% to 0.5% of memory CD8 clonotypes were shared across several donors. Naive subsets generally had larger estimated clonotype richness than memory subsets. Compared with non-shared clonotypes, clonotypes shared by all four sorted-subset donors had higher generation probabilities.

CDR1 and CDR2 (LNHDA, SQIVND) derive from the germline V gene (reference sequence). V is pared back by 3 bases and J by 0 bases, with 18 bases lying between the germline termini. Counted from cysteine to phenylalanine, this CDR3 has 17 amino acids. Left in the record is the CDR3 DNA by itself, 51 bases read in frame from the first base. For the CD8 naive samples, CD45RO-negative cells were positively selected for CCR7, yielding a CD45RA+CCR7+ population from which TemRA cells were excluded. The donors were healthy, HIV-negative adults with no recently reported acute infections or vaccinations. Only Caucasian adults living in Nashville, Tennessee, USA were represented among the donors. Blood was obtained by leukapheresis, after which PBMCs were separated by Ficoll-Histopaque density gradient centrifugation and cryopreserved in liquid nitrogen vapor phase. Analytical flow cytometry was used to check the purity and quantity of each magnetically sorted T cell population. Genomic DNA was isolated from every sorted fraction and measured by UV absorbance on a Nanodrop 2000c.

TCR CDR3 regions were amplified from genomic DNA by multiplex PCR using the deep immunoSEQ assay. Extracted genomic DNA from each cell subset was distributed evenly across all wells of several immunoSEQ 96-well plates, and each plate was treated as a replicate. For sorted subsets, each replicate PCR was loaded with about 0.2 ug genomic DNA, equivalent to about 30,000 T cell genomes. The purified libraries were quantified using a Qubit 3.0 fluorometer, sized with a Bioanalyzer 2100, and then quantified again using the KAPA Library Quantification kit. Every immunoSEQ 96-well plate was sequenced on a separate single-read 150-cycle Illumina NextSeq 550 flow cell. Under the source paper's analysis protocol: Because the immunoSEQ output held only junctional sequences and lacked quality scores, the filtering could not match the filtering applied to full-length reads. To assign V/J genes and CDR3, sequences were annotated against IMGT germline references using PyIR, a Python wrapper for IgBLAST v1.9. Reads were removed for weak V/J assignments (E-value above 1e-6), missing CDR3, stop codons, out-of-frame junctions, or ambiguous translated residues. A V3J clonotype was defined by an identical inferred V gene, J gene, and CDR3 amino acid sequence. To compute the percentage overlap between repertoires, the number of shared unique clonotypes was divided by the size of the smaller repertoire. Three approaches were used to assess repertoire richness: RTK rarefaction, the Chao1 estimator, and Recon v2.1 estimates of unobserved clonotypes. Generation probabilities were computed with OLGA for all TCRbeta clonotypes obtained by the gDNA method from several donors. TCRdb limited this immuneACCESS table to in-frame rearrangements with V and J called. A share of clones is missing; checked studies link under half to unresolved V genes, and the rest is unexplained. V, J and clone size are those of that table, while D and trimming were read from the DNA. This sample lists approximately 2,000,000 clones; around 93% were detected once. The ten top clones hold about 1.7% of the sample.

This clonotype was obtained from a man younger than 35 in good health. Some clones in this sample may be carry-over from other donors' samples. The chain links TRBV19 with TRBJ2-7; TRBD2 is perhaps the D gene, given 8 matching bases. The specimen was naive CD8+ T cells from PBMCs. According to the study, the label for this sample's cell subset or site signals: CD45RA+CCR7+. In nucleotides, the sequence is TGTGCCAGTAGTATGTGGCATAGCGGGGACAGCTCCTACGAGCAGTACTTC. Its protein product is CASSMWHSGDSSYEQYF.